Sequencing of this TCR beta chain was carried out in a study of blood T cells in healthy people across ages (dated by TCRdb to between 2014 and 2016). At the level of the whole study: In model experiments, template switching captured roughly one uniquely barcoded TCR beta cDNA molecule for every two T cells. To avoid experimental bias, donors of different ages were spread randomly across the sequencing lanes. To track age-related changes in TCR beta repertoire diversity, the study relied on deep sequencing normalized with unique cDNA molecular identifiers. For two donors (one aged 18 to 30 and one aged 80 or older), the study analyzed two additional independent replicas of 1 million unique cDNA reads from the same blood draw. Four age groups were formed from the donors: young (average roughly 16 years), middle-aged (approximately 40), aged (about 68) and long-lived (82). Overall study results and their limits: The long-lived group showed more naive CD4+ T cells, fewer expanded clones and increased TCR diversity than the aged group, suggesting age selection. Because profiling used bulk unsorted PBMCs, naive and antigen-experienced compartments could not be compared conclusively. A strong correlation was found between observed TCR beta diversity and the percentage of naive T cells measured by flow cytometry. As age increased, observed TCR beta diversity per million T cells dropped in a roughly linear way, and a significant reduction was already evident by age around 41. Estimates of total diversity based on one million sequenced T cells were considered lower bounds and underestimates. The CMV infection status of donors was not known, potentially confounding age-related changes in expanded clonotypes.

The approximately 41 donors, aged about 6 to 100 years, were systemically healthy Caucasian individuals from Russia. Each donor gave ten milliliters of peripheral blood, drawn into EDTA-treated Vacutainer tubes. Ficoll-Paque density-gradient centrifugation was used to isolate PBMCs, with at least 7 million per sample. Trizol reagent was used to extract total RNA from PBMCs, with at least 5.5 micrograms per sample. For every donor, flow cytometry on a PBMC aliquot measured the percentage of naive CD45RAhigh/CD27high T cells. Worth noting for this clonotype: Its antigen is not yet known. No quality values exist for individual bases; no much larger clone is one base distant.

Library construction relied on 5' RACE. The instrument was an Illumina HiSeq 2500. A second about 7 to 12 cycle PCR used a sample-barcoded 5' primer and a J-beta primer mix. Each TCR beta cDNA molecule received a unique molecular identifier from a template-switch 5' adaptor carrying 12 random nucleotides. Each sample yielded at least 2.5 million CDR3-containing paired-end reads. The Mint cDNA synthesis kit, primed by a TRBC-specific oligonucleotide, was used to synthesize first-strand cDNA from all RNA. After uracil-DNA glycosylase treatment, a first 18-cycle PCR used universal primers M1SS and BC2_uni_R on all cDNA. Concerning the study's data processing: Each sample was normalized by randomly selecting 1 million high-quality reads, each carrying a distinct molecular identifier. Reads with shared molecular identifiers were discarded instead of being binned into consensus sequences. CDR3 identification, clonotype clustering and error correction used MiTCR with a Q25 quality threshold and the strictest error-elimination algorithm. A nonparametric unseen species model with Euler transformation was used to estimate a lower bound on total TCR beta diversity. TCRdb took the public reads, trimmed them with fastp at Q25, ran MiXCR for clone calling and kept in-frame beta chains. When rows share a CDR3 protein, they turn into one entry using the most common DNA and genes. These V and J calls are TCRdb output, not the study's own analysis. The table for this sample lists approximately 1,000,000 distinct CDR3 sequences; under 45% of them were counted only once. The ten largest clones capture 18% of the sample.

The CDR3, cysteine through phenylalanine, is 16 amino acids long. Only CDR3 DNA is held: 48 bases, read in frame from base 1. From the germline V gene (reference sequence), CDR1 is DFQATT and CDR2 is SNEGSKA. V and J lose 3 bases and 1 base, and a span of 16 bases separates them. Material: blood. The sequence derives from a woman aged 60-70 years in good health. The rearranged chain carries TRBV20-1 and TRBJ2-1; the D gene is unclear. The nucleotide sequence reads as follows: TGCAGTGCTAGGGCTACTCTGGTTGGGTCCTACAATGAGCAGTTCTTC. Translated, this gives CSARATLVGSYNEQFF.